This T cell receptor beta chain was recovered during a study of blood T cells in healthy people across ages. A second PCR of 7 to 11 cycles used a sample-barcoded 5' primer and a J-beta primer mix. TCRdb reprocessed the 5' RACE reads with MiXCR, giving one entry per CDR3 protein. The data hold approximately 1.5 million distinct CDR3 sequences, with roughly 32% observed a single time. Overall study results and limits: Roughly linear age-related decline in beta diversity appeared, significant by age around 38.

This clonotype was counted a few times. The antigen is not known. The individuals who served as donors were healthy Caucasians living in Russia, aged roughly 6 to 95. Material for sequencing was blood. This receptor was identified in a woman in her twenties or thirties in good health.

CDR3 nucleotides: TGCGCCAGCAGCCAAGAGGCGCTAGACTATGGCTACACCTTC. It translates to CASSQEALDYGYTF. The chain is built from TRBV4-1 and TRBJ1-2; D is undetermined. V lost 0 bases, J lost 3 bases, and 8 bases lay in between. CDR3 length: 14 amino acids. CDR1 and CDR2 (germline): MGHRA, YSYEKL.